The 22 T cell receptor beta chains listed next were all sequenced from one sample in a study of CXCR3-negative and CXCR3-positive naive CD8 T cells. Points from the study as a whole: Higher TRB CDR3 hydrophobicity marked CXCR3-positive naive cells relative to CXCR3-negative naive cells.

In preparing the TRB cDNA libraries, 5' RACE with UMI labels was used. Each CDR3 protein gets one entry in TCRdb, which reprocessed the 5' RACE reads and gives no DNA. The specimen's table records fewer than 90,000 distinct CDR3 sequences. No antigen has been identified for these receptors. The sample was naive CXCR3+ CD8+ T cells from blood. Regarding subset: CD45RO-CCR7+CD27+CD95- naive CD8+ T cells expressing CXCR3 (TNR3+). Receptors were obtained from a human donor in good health. Some clones in this sample may be carry-over from other donors' samples.

V gene TRBV28 combines with J gene TRBJ2-4. CDR3 length equals 14 residues. Germline assignment: CDR1 MDHEN and CDR2 SYDVKM. CDR3 sequence reads: CASSLTIAKNIQYF.

The genes are TRBV7-9 and TRBJ2-1; no DNA is available, so the TRBD1 call from TCRdb remains unchecked. The CDR3 sequence is 14 residues long. Germline V gene sequence: CDR1 SEHNR, CDR2 FQNEAQ (reference sequence). CDR3 sequence reads: CASKGANYYNEQFF.

V and J are TRBV7-9 and TRBJ2-1. The CDR3 extends over 13 amino acids. Germline V gene data show CDR1 as SEHNR and CDR2 as FQNEAQ (reference sequence). CDR3: CASSLVPHNEQFF.

The gene calls are TRBV14 and TRBJ2-6; TCRdb lists TRBD1, though no DNA is available to test this call. Germline V gives CDR1 SGHDN, CDR2 FVKESK. The CDR3 length is 20 residues. The CDR3: CASSHRARRDTPSGANVLTF.

This chain connects TRBV3-1 to TRBJ2-5. The germline V gene encodes CDR1 LGHDT and CDR2 YNNKEL (reference sequence). CDR3 size: 13 residues. The CDR3 loop is CASSQLARETQYF.

The chain is built from TRBV20-1 and TRBJ2-3; TCRdb designates TRBD2, a call that cannot be tested without DNA. Germline V gene sequence: CDR1 DFQATT, CDR2 SNEGSKA (reference sequence). This CDR3 comprises 15 residues. CDR3: CSARGGDLPSDTQYF.

The rearrangement links TRBV5-6 to TRBJ2-7; without DNA, the TCRdb call of TRBD1 cannot be checked. Germline V gene lookup returns CDR1 SGHDT and CDR2 YYEEEE. The CDR3 sequence is 15 residues long. This CDR3 reads CASTHGGQGFYEQYF. Looking up the rest from reference TRBV5-6 and TRBJ2-7 gives the full variable domain: DAGVTQSPTHLIKTRGQQVTLRCSPKSGHDTVSWYQQALGQGPQFIFQYYEEEERQRGNFPDRFSGHQFPNYSSELNVNALLLGDSALYLCASTHGGQGFYEQYFGPGTRLTVT.

This sequence joins TRBV25-1 and TRBJ1-6. The CDR3 extends over 14 amino acids. Germline CDR1 and CDR2: MGHDK and SYGVNS. CDR3 region: CASSEGNINSPLHF.

The J gene is TRBJ2-3, the V gene TRBV27; TCRdb proposes TRBD2, but this gene call is untestable without DNA. The CDR3 is 13 residues long. Germline CDR1 and CDR2: MNHEY and SMNVEV (reference sequence). The CDR3 region is CASGEGGWDTQYF.

This rearrangement joins TRBV7-9 to TRBJ2-5; there is no DNA to check the TCRdb D call of TRBD1. In germline, CDR1 is SEHNR, CDR2 FQNEAQ (reference sequence). The CDR3 length is 12 residues. The CDR3 reads CASSSGTVTQYF.

V and J are TRBV12-3 or TRBV12-4 and TRBJ2-3; as DNA is missing, the TRBD2 call by TCRdb cannot be tested. The CDR3 runs 17 residues. CDR3 amino acids: CASSSVGVAETTDTQYF.

This chain joins TRBV28 and TRBJ2-7; TCRdb returns TRBD1, unconfirmable since there is no DNA. Germline V gene sequence: CDR1 MDHEN, CDR2 SYDVKM. This CDR3 has 13 residues. CDR3 loop: CASSLPGSYEQYF. Supplemented by reference TRBV28 and TRBJ2-7, the full variable domain reads DVKVTQSSRYLVKRTGEKVFLECVQDMDHENMFWYRQDPGLGLRLIYFSYDVKMKEKGDIPEGYSVSREKKERFSLILESASTNQTSMYLCASSLPGSYEQYFGPGTRLTVT.

The chain has TRBV3-1 and TRBJ2-1; checking the TCRdb D call of TRBD2 is not possible without DNA. The CDR3 is 16 residues long. The germline V gene has CDR1 LGHDT and CDR2 YNNKEL (reference sequence). CDR3 in amino acids: CASSPPLAGGPNEQFF.

This chain uses TRBV3-1 with TRBJ2-3. The CDR3 contains 12 residues. In germline, CDR1 is LGHDT, CDR2 YNNKEL (reference sequence). The CDR3 reads CASSQHVDTQYF.

The gene calls are TRBV6-5 and TRBJ2-1; TCRdb names TRBD1, which stays unverified in the absence of DNA. Germline V gene sequence: CDR1 MNHEY, CDR2 SVGAGI. The CDR3 runs to 17 residues. CDR3 loop: CASSYTPGQGAYNEQFF.

The genes are TRBV6-2 or TRBV6-3 and TRBJ2-7; TCRdb lists TRBD1, though no DNA is available to test this call. The V gene's germline CDR1 is MNHEY and CDR2 SVGEGT. This CDR3 has 13 amino acids. The chain's CDR3 is CASSPLAPYEQYF.

CDR3 sequence reads: CASSPTASGGARDTQYF. V and J are TRBV28 and TRBJ2-3; TCRdb's D call of TRBD2 is untestable without DNA. This CDR3 contains 17 residues. Germline V gene sequence: CDR1 MDHEN, CDR2 SYDVKM. Complete variable domain (other parts from reference TRBV28 and TRBJ2-3): DVKVTQSSRYLVKRTGEKVFLECVQDMDHENMFWYRQDPGLGLRLIYFSYDVKMKEKGDIPEGYSVSREKKERFSLILESASTNQTSMYLCASSPTASGGARDTQYFGPGTRLTVL.

V gene TRBV25-1 combines with J gene TRBJ2-7; the TCRdb D gene call, TRBD2, has no DNA to confirm it. Germline V CDR1 and CDR2: MGHDK, SYGVNS. The CDR3 extends over 13 amino acids. Here the CDR3 reads CASSESLVDEQYF.

This rearrangement joins TRBV28 to TRBJ2-7; TCRdb picks TRBD1, but there is no DNA to check that call. CDR1 and CDR2 from the germline V gene are MDHEN and SYDVKM. The CDR3 is 12 amino acids. The CDR3 sequence is CASSLEEGGLGF.

The chain joins TRBV20-1 to TRBJ2-3; TCRdb's D call of TRBD2 is untestable without DNA. The CDR3 is 14 amino acids. CDR1 and CDR2 (germline): DFQATT, SNEGSKA (reference sequence). CDR3 residues: CSAAGALYSDTQYF.

The CDR3 sequence: CASSLKGGRWEQYF. V gene TRBV28 combines with J gene TRBJ2-7. Per the germline V gene, CDR1 is MDHEN and CDR2 is SYDVKM. The CDR3 totals 14 residues.

The V and J genes are TRBV7-8 and TRBJ2-5; TCRdb's D gene call, TRBD1, goes unchecked for lack of DNA. Germline assignment: CDR1 SGHVS and CDR2 FQNEAQ. The CDR3 covers 15 residues. The CDR3: CASSLRGGSGETQYF. Supplemented by reference TRBV7-8 and TRBJ2-5, the full variable domain reads GAGVSQSPRYKVAKRGQDVALRCDPISGHVSLFWYQQALGQGPEFLTYFQNEAQLDKSGLPSDRFFAERPEGSVSTLKIQRTQQEDSAVYLCASSLRGGSGETQYFGPGTRLLVL.